What follows are 5 T cell receptor beta chains derived from one specimen sequenced in a study of blood T cells in healthy people across ages. Primers used in a second PCR of about 7 to 12 cycles were a sample-barcoded 5' primer and a J-beta primer mix. Using its own MiXCR run on the 5' RACE reads, TCRdb lists one record per CDR3 protein. The repertoire has over a million distinct CDR3 sequences, about 25% of them found once; the top ten carry around 0.75%. The same data also went into a second study, on T cells of mothers and their children.

The specimen was blood. The origin of the receptors is a girl aged 2 to 10 in good health.

The CDR3, as DNA: TGCGCCAGCAGCAGTGTTAGCAGCACAGATACGCAGTATTTT. Its translation: CASSSVSSTDTQYF. The chain links TRBV5-1 to TRBJ2-3; no definite D call. The CDR3 contains 14 residues. Trimming took 4 bases from V and 0 from J, leaving 9 bases between them. Germline assignment: CDR1 SGHRS and CDR2 YFSETQ.

This clonotype has a handful of counts. J is TRBJ1-2 and V is TRBV29-1, with unresolved D. This CDR3 contains 12 residues. The germline V gene has CDR1 SQVTM and CDR2 ANQGSEA. V lost 5 bases, J lost 7 bases, and 14 bases lay in between. CDR3 nucleotides: TGCAGCGTTTTCGACGTTTTCGGTGGCTACACCTTC. Its translation: CSVFDVFGGYTF.

The DNA of the CDR3 is TGCAGTGCCAGATCGCGGACCGCTTCCTACGAGCAGTACTTC. Encoded protein: CSARSRTASYEQYF. V is TRBV20-1 and J is TRBJ2-7; D gene unclear. Germline V gene data show CDR1 as DFQATT and CDR2 as SNEGSKA (reference sequence). The CDR3 runs to 14 residues. The ends were cut back, 6 bases at V and 1 base at J, with 16 bases in the middle.

The V call is TRBV4-3, the J call TRBJ2-1, with a possible D match to TRBD2 (6 bases). Germline CDR1 reads LGHNA; CDR2 reads YSLEER. V lost 2 bases, J lost 6 bases, and 8 bases lay in between. The CDR3 covers 13 residues. The CDR3 is CASSQRRGNEQFF. DNA of the CDR3: TGCGCCAGCAGCCAACGGCGGGGCAATGAGCAGTTCTTC.

This clonotype was found a few times. This sequence joins TRBV6-5 and TRBJ1-2, with TRBD1 matching over 11 bases. Losses at the gene ends were 0 bases for V and 7 bases for J; bases not matched to a gene: 10. CDR3 length equals 17 residues. CDR1 is MNHEY, CDR2 SVGAGI, per germline. In DNA form, the CDR3 reads TGTGCCAGCAGTTACTCGATGTGGACAGGGGGCTTCGGTGGCTACACCTTC. Encoded protein: CASSYSMWTGGFGGYTF.